This TCR beta chain was observed in a study of T cells in Graves' hyperthyroidism and ophthalmopathy. Study-level points and caveats: Stable hyperthyroidism was told apart from ophthalmopathy by a model built on 13 V-J features. Peripheral blood also featured most of the thyroid clonotypes expanded above 0.001.

This clonotype has a handful of counts. Its antigen is as yet unknown. Authors of the study amplified TCR beta CDR3 regions from RNA transcripts. The HTBI primer set was used in a first-round RT-PCR of the TCR CDR3. TCRdb re-called the multiplex PCR reads through MiXCR, storing one row per CDR3 protein. The sample holds about 480,000 distinct CDR3 sequences; approximately 25% are singletons and the top ten take around 11%. CDR3 size: 16 residues. CDR1 DFQATT and CDR2 SNEGSKA come from the germline V gene (reference sequence). The V and J ends lost 6 bases and 4 bases, in that order; junction bases with no gene match: 18.

The sequence derives from a woman in her twenties or thirties with Graves' ophthalmopathy. Sample: blood. The chain carries TRBV20-1 and TRBJ2-7; 7 nucleotides agree with TRBD1. The CDR3 is CSAGAPETGLSYEQYF. Here the CDR3 DNA reads TGCAGTGCCGGGGCGCCAGAGACAGGGTTAAGTTACGAGCAGTACTTC.